These 10 T cell receptor beta chains share one sample of origin, sequenced in a study of identical twins. One entry per CDR3 protein, called by TCRdb with MiXCR from the 5' RACE reads. Among some 210,000 distinct CDR3 sequences listed, about 15% were seen once. These data were likewise used in another study, on T cells expressing NK-cell markers.

The specimen was CD8+ T cells sorted from blood. These receptors originate from a woman aged 18-29 years in good health.

The chain recombines TRBV4-1 with TRBJ2-7, with 7 bases identical to TRBD2. CDR3 length: 15 amino acids. Trimming cost V 4 bases and J 0 bases; bases outside gene matches: 6. Per germline, CDR1 MGHRA and CDR2 YSYEKL. For the CDR3, the DNA is TGCGCCAGCAGCCCACTAGCGCAGAGCTCCTACGAGCAGTACTTC. Translation gives CASSPLAQSSYEQYF.

This chain uses TRBV4-3 with TRBJ2-7, with D maybe TRBD1 (6 bases). Germline lookup yields CDR1 LGHNA and CDR2 YSLEER. The CDR3 is made up of 15 amino acids. V was cut by 0 bases and J by 3 bases, with 12 bases left in between. The DNA for the CDR3 is TGCGCCAGCAGCCAAGATGGGGGCGACAGCTACGAGCAGTACTTC. Its translation is CASSQDGGDSYEQYF.

The V call is TRBV20-1, the J call TRBJ2-1; D remains unclear. V was cut by 1 base and J by 0 bases, with 7 bases left in between. The CDR3 is 14 amino acids. CDR1 and CDR2 (germline): DFQATT, SNEGSKA (reference sequence). This CDR3 reads CSARVISSYNEQFF. CDR3 coding DNA: TGCAGTGCTAGAGTCATTAGCTCCTACAATGAGCAGTTCTTC.

This sequence joins TRBV15 and TRBJ2-1; D might be TRBD2 (6 bases). Germline V gene data show CDR1 as LNHNV and CDR2 as YYDKDF (reference sequence). Between the trimmed V and J ends, which lost 7 bases and 3 bases, there was a span of 13 bases. This CDR3 contains 14 residues. Here the CDR3 DNA reads TGTGCCACCACGGAGGGTTTTGACTACAATGAGCAGTTCTTC. Residues: CATTEGFDYNEQFF. The whole variable domain, filled in from reference TRBV15 and TRBJ2-1, reads DAMVIQNPRYQVTQFGKPVTLSCSQTLNHNVMYWYQQKSSQAPKLLFHYYDKDFNNEADTPDNFQSRRPNTSFCFLDIRSPGLGDTAMYLCATTEGFDYNEQFFGPGTRLTVL.

The V and J genes are TRBV5-6 and TRBJ2-1; no firm D call. Germline CDR1 reads SGHDT; CDR2 reads YYEEEE. V lost 0 bases and J 5 bases, leaving 6 bases between the germline ends. The CDR3 is made up of 13 amino acids. The CDR3, as DNA: TGTGCCAGCAGCTTGGCTAGAAACAATGAGCAGTTCTTC. It specifies CASSLARNNEQFF.

This clonotype has just a few counts. The rearrangement uses TRBV5-1 and TRBJ1-1; weak D call: TRBD1 (5 bases). Per germline, CDR1 SGHRS and CDR2 YFSETQ. V shed 1 base and J shed 7 bases, with 14 bases lying between them. The CDR3 loop spans 14 amino acids. This chain's CDR3 is CASSLLPPGNEAFF. The CDR3 DNA sequence: TGCGCCAGCAGCTTGTTGCCACCAGGGAATGAAGCTTTCTTT.

This clonotype was detected only a few times. The V and J genes are TRBV29-1 and TRBJ2-1; D unresolved. This CDR3 has 14 residues. With 5 bases removed from V and 3 bases from J, the gap between germline ends came to 14 bases. CDR1 SQVTM and CDR2 ANQGSEA come from the germline V gene. The DNA of the CDR3 is TGCAGCGTTCCCCCCCCTGACGGCTACAATGAGCAGTTCTTC. Protein product: CSVPPPDGYNEQFF.

J is TRBJ2-7 and V is TRBV12-3 or TRBV12-4; D is unclear. CDR3 size: 12 residues. The V and J ends lost 3 bases and 5 bases respectively, with 8 bases between them. The CDR3 DNA reads TGTGCCAGCAGTTTTACGGCGGACGAGCAGTACTTC. Its translation is CASSFTADEQYF.

V is TRBV2 and J is TRBJ2-7; the D is unclear. The germline V gene has CDR1 SNHLY and CDR2 FYNNEI. This CDR3 spans 14 amino acids. The V end was cut by 6 bases, the J end by 9 bases, with 21 bases between. CDR3: CASRWTGEMVGQYF. DNA of the CDR3: TGTGCCAGCAGATGGACGGGTGAAATGGTGGGGCAGTACTTC.

The V call is TRBV6-1, the J call TRBJ1-2; D perhaps matches TRBD1 (5 bases). Per the germline V gene, CDR1 is MNHNS and CDR2 is SASEGT. Trimming stripped 6 bases from V and 8 bases from J, with 16 bases between. CDR3 size: 13 residues. The CDR3 bases are TGTGCCAGCAGCGGGGACCGACTTGGGGGCTACACCTTC. This codes for CASSGDRLGGYTF.